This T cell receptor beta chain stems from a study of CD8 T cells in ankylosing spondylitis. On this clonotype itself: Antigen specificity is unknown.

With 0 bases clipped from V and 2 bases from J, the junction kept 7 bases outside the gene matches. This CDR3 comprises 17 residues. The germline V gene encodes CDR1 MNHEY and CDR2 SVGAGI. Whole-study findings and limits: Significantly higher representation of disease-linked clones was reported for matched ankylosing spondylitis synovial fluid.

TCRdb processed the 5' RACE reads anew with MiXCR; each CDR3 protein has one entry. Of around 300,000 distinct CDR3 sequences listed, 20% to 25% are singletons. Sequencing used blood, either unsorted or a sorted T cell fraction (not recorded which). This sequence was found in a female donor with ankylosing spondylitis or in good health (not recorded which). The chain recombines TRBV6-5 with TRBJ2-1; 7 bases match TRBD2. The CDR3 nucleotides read TGTGCCAGCAGTTACTCGTGGGGCGGGGGACCCTACAATGAGCAGTTCTTC. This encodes CASSYSWGGGPYNEQFF.